This TCR beta chain originates from a study of shared clonotypes between healthy human individuals. About the research overall: The donor pool was made up of two women and three men aged 18 to 49.

Study conclusions and caveats: Non-shared clonotypes had lower generation probabilities than those shared by all four donors.

On this clone: No antigen is known for it.

With 4 bases clipped from V and 0 bases from J, the junction kept 6 bases outside the gene matches. Per the germline V gene, CDR1 is LNHNV and CDR2 is YYDKDF (reference sequence). The CDR3 consists of 16 residues. TCRdb's copy holds only in-frame clones and misses some; the assay was immunoSEQ multiplex PCR. The sample includes millions of clones, 90% to 95% of them seen just once. The sequencing sample was made of naive CD4+ T cells sorted from blood. Subset reported: CD45RA+ positively selected. The chain joins TRBV15 to TRBJ1-2, with TRBD1 identical over 9 bases. This TCR was recovered from a man between 18 and 29 years old in good health. CDR3 amino acids: CATSKRTGAANYGYTF. In DNA form, the CDR3 reads TGTGCCACCAGCAAAAGGACAGGGGCAGCTAACTATGGCTACACCTTC.